This T cell receptor beta chain came from a study of blood T cell repertoires in COVID-19. Turning to the study itself: In each case, the material was cDNA or gDNA derived from T cells, B-cell-depleted T cells, or PBMCs.

As processed by the authors: Counts of nucleated cells, estimated from reference gene primer amplification, were obtained. Repertoires were generated with immunoSEQ multiplex PCR, while TCRdb's copy carries only in-frame clones and drops some. Clonal size and the V and J genes are those of that table, whereas D and trimming came from the DNA. The table lists 200,000 to 250,000 clones, 85% to 90% of them singletons. Participants reported their clinical history, and cohort assignment relied on those reports. V shed 2 bases and J 0 bases; nucleotides not matched to a gene: 2. This CDR3 comprises 14 residues. The germline V gene encodes CDR1 GTSNPN and CDR2 SVGIG (reference sequence).

The material sequenced was PBMCs or T cells enriched from blood (not recorded which). The chain employs TRBV30 and TRBJ2-7, with 9 nucleotides matching TRBD1. The receptor was isolated from a woman aged 18-29 years in a cohort exposed to, infected with or recovered from COVID-19 (not recorded which). The CDR3 nucleotides read TGTGCCTGGAGTCCGGACAGGGGCTCCTACGAGCAGTACTTC. Protein: CAWSPDRGSYEQYF.